The rows below give T cell receptor beta chains drawn from one sample of a study of untreated major depressive disorder. Measured with immunoSEQ multiplex PCR; TCRdb has only the in-frame clones, and not every one. The sample has 20,000 or so clones, 92% seen once. Sequencing input: CD4+ T cells from PBMCs. These receptors originate from a woman aged 40 to 49 with major depressive disorder. Each CDR3 is given with its conserved first and last residue. The order of the fields is J gene, V gene, D gene, clone size, CDR3 protein, CDR3 DNA. A D gene is named only where the DNA matches it firmly. Clone size is given for some rows only: seen once, a few or many times, or a class if the clone is expanded.

J gene: TRBJ1-1; V gene: TRBV5-1; D gene: NA; clone size: NA; CDR3 protein: CASSLTVGARSDEAFF; CDR3 DNA: TGCGCCAGCAGCCTCACCGTGGGGGCTAGATCGGATGAAGCTTTCTTT
J gene: TRBJ2-1; V gene: TRBV27; D gene: NA; clone size: NA; CDR3 protein: CASSRAGSYNEQFF; CDR3 DNA: TGTGCCAGCAGTAGGGCAGGGTCCTACAATGAGCAGTTCTTC
J gene: TRBJ2-1; V gene: TRBV29-1; D gene: TRBD1; clone size: NA; CDR3 protein: CSVEGPTGGILYNEQFF; CDR3 DNA: TGCAGCGTTGAAGGCCCGACAGGGGGGATTCTCTACAATGAGCAGTTCTTC
J gene: TRBJ1-4; V gene: TRBV5-1; D gene: NA; clone size: NA; CDR3 protein: CASSLNRADEKLFF; CDR3 DNA: TGCGCCAGCAGCTTGAACAGGGCGGATGAAAAACTGTTTTTT
J gene: TRBJ2-3; V gene: TRBV6-6; D gene: NA; clone size: NA; CDR3 protein: CASTKDLLSTDTQYF; CDR3 DNA: TGTGCCAGCACTAAGGACTTGCTTTCTACAGATACGCAGTATTTT
J gene: TRBJ1-6; V gene: TRBV5-4; D gene: TRBD1; clone size: once; CDR3 protein: CASSSSGTGTGSPLHF; CDR3 DNA: TGTGCCAGCAGCTCATCCGGGACAGGGACTGGATCACCCCTCCACTTT
J gene: TRBJ1-5; V gene: TRBV20-1; D gene: NA; clone size: NA; CDR3 protein: CSARDNQPQHF; CDR3 DNA: TGCAGTGCTAGAGATAATCAGCCCCAGCATTTT
J gene: TRBJ1-2; V gene: TRBV2; D gene: TRBD1; clone size: once; CDR3 protein: CASRLTGTAYGYTF; CDR3 DNA: TGTGCCAGCCGCCTAACCGGGACAGCCTATGGCTACACCTTC
J gene: TRBJ1-2; V gene: TRBV5-4; D gene: TRBD1; clone size: NA; CDR3 protein: CASSYRDREGQGYTF; CDR3 DNA: TGTGCCAGCAGCTACCGGGACAGGGAGGGGCAGGGCTACACCTTC
J gene: TRBJ1-5; V gene: TRBV27; D gene: TRBD1; clone size: NA; CDR3 protein: CASSLRTGLNQPQHF; CDR3 DNA: TGTGCCAGCAGTTTAAGGACAGGTTTGAATCAGCCCCAGCATTTT
J gene: TRBJ1-2; V gene: TRBV25-1; D gene: NA; clone size: NA; CDR3 protein: CASSEAGYGYTF; CDR3 DNA: TGTGCCAGCAGTGAAGCAGGGTATGGCTACACCTTC
J gene: TRBJ1-2; V gene: TRBV5-4; D gene: NA; clone size: NA; CDR3 protein: CASSLGAGVLSYTF; CDR3 DNA: TGTGCCAGCAGCTTGGGGGCAGGGGTGTTATCCTACACCTTC
J gene: TRBJ2-7; V gene: TRBV11-3; D gene: NA; clone size: NA; CDR3 protein: CASSLARVTYEQYF; CDR3 DNA: TGTGCCAGCAGCTTAGCCAGGGTCACCTACGAGCAGTACTTC
J gene: TRBJ1-1; V gene: TRBV27; D gene: NA; clone size: NA; CDR3 protein: CASRTRAGNTEAFF; CDR3 DNA: TGTGCCAGTCGTACAAGAGCTGGGAACACTGAAGCTTTCTTT
J gene: TRBJ2-3; V gene: TRBV7-2; D gene: TRBD1; clone size: NA; CDR3 protein: CASSSPRQGLNTQYF; CDR3 DNA: TGTGCCAGCAGCTCTCCCAGACAGGGATTAAATACGCAGTATTTT
J gene: TRBJ1-1; V gene: TRBV30; D gene: NA; clone size: NA; CDR3 protein: CAWSWWHPNTEAFF; CDR3 DNA: TGTGCCTGGAGTTGGTGGCACCCGAACACTGAAGCTTTCTTT
J gene: TRBJ1-1; V gene: TRBV5-1; D gene: NA; clone size: NA; CDR3 protein: CASSFGNMNTEAFF; CDR3 DNA: TGCGCCAGCAGCTTCGGCAACATGAACACTGAAGCTTTCTTT
J gene: TRBJ1-2; V gene: TRBV7-2; D gene: NA; clone size: NA; CDR3 protein: CASSPAGRDGYTF; CDR3 DNA: TGTGCCAGCAGCCCTGCGGGGAGGGACGGCTACACCTTC
J gene: TRBJ2-2; V gene: TRBV11-3; D gene: NA; clone size: NA; CDR3 protein: CASSLVEGLFF; CDR3 DNA: TGTGCCAGCAGCTTAGTTGAAGGGCTGTTTTTT
J gene: TRBJ2-7; V gene: TRBV2; D gene: TRBD2; clone size: NA; CDR3 protein: CASSEGLAGLSSYEQYF; CDR3 DNA: TGTGCCAGCAGTGAGGGACTAGCGGGGCTCAGCTCCTACGAGCAGTACTTC
J gene: TRBJ2-2; V gene: TRBV12-5; D gene: NA; clone size: NA; CDR3 protein: CASGLVRGELFF; CDR3 DNA: TGTGCTAGTGGTTTGGTACGGGGGGAGCTGTTTTTT
J gene: TRBJ2-6; V gene: TRBV6-1; D gene: NA; clone size: NA; CDR3 protein: CASSLSGANVLTF; CDR3 DNA: TGTGCCAGCTCGCTCTCTGGGGCCAACGTCCTGACTTTC
J gene: TRBJ1-1; V gene: TRBV6-1; D gene: NA; clone size: NA; CDR3 protein: CASSVRTVNTEAFF; CDR3 DNA: TGTGCCAGCAGTGTACGGACGGTGAACACTGAAGCTTTCTTT
J gene: TRBJ1-1; V gene: TRBV5-1; D gene: NA; clone size: NA; CDR3 protein: CASKDPNTEAFF; CDR3 DNA: TGCGCCAGCAAAGACCCGAACACTGAAGCTTTCTTT
J gene: TRBJ2-4; V gene: TRBV5-6; D gene: NA; clone size: NA; CDR3 protein: CASRGLTKNIQYF; CDR3 DNA: TGTGCCAGCAGGGGTTTGACCAAAAACATTCAGTACTTC
J gene: TRBJ1-5; V gene: TRBV2; D gene: NA; clone size: NA; CDR3 protein: CASMGDIFGNQPQHF; CDR3 DNA: TGTGCCAGCATGGGAGACATATTTGGCAATCAGCCCCAGCATTTT
J gene: TRBJ2-7; V gene: TRBV27; D gene: NA; clone size: NA; CDR3 protein: CASSSRTVYEQYF; CDR3 DNA: TGTGCCAGCAGTTCGCGGACAGTTTACGAGCAGTACTTC
J gene: TRBJ2-7; V gene: TRBV28; D gene: TRBD2; clone size: NA; CDR3 protein: CASSLMTSGYPLYEQYF; CDR3 DNA: TGTGCCAGCAGTCTCATGACTAGCGGGTATCCCCTCTACGAGCAGTACTTC
J gene: TRBJ1-2; V gene: TRBV4-2; D gene: NA; clone size: few; CDR3 protein: CASSQDGGGYTF; CDR3 DNA: TGTGCCAGCAGCCAAGACGGGGGGGGCTACACCTTC
J gene: TRBJ2-1; V gene: TRBV11-3; D gene: NA; clone size: NA; CDR3 protein: CASSLAGATYNEQFF; CDR3 DNA: TGTGCCAGCAGCTTAGCGGGGGCCACCTACAATGAGCAGTTCTTC
J gene: TRBJ2-7; V gene: TRBV7-9; D gene: NA; clone size: NA; CDR3 protein: CASSPDPTSYEQYF; CDR3 DNA: TGTGCCAGCAGCCCGGACCCTACTTCCTACGAGCAGTACTTC
J gene: TRBJ1-1; V gene: TRBV18; D gene: NA; clone size: NA; CDR3 protein: CASSPPGDPANTEAFF; CDR3 DNA: TGTGCCAGCTCACCACCTGGGGATCCGGCCAACACTGAAGCTTTCTTT
J gene: TRBJ1-2; V gene: TRBV5-1; D gene: TRBD1; clone size: NA; CDR3 protein: CASSSRAGTGKRGGYTF; CDR3 DNA: TGCGCCAGCAGCTCCCGTGCAGGGACAGGGAAAAGGGGTGGCTACACCTTC